These 28 T cell receptor beta chains were sequenced from one sample in a study of human T cells and chemical hapten exposure. Described time point: patch test 1, 2 weeks after DPC sensitization. Documented treatment: therapeutic diphenylcyclopropenone sensitization with weekly scalp DPC. TCRdb reprocessed the RACE reads via MiXCR and lists one record per CDR3 protein. The sample contains 150,000 to 200,000 distinct CDR3 sequences, 20% to 25% of which appear only once. Sample: whole blood, taken in connection with sensitization to the hapten diphenylcyclopropenone (DPC). These receptors all come from a woman between 50 and 59 years old with alopecia areata. Some clones in this sample may be carry-over from other donors' samples.

The V gene is TRBV29-1, the J gene TRBJ1-1, with D perhaps matching TRBD1 (5 bases). Trimming left V 1 base short and J 5 bases short, with 11 bases between. The CDR3 length is 13 residues. Germline assignment: CDR1 SQVTM and CDR2 ANQGSEA. CDR3 loop: CSVEGGRGTEAFF. The CDR3 bases are TGCAGCGTTGAAGGTGGGAGGGGAACTGAAGCTTTCTTT.

This clonotype has only a few counts. This chain uses TRBV20-1 with TRBJ1-1; D is unresolved. V lost 0 bases to trimming and J lost 2 bases, with 13 bases between them. This CDR3 is built from 15 residues. CDR1 and CDR2 from the germline V gene are DFQATT and SNEGSKA (reference sequence). The CDR3: CSARDGWWSNTEAFF. The DNA of the CDR3 is TGCAGTGCTAGAGACGGCTGGTGGAGTAACACTGAAGCTTTCTTT.

Remarks on this clonotype: Since no conserved phenylalanine or tryptophan closes the CDR3, a read error is the likely cause. V usage is TRBV5-1 and J usage is TRBJ1-3, with no clear D. Germline V lookup: CDR1 SGHRS, CDR2 YFSETQ. Trimming shortened V by 1 base and J by 1 base, and 12 bases separated the two germline ends. The CDR3 sequence is 16 residues long. The CDR3 is CASSLLVGLSGNTIYC. CDR3 coding DNA: TGCGCCAGCAGCTTGTTAGTTGGACTGTCTGGAAACACCATATATTGT.

This clonotype came up many times. The chain is built from TRBV7-8 and TRBJ1-1; maybe TRBD1 (5 bases). V was clipped by 2 bases and J by 4 bases, with 14 bases between them. CDR1 and CDR2 (germline): SGHVS, FQNEAQ. The CDR3 has 15 amino acids. CDR3 region: CASSLRVGRATEAFF. The CDR3 DNA follows: TGTGCCAGCAGCTTAAGGGTCGGCAGGGCCACTGAAGCTTTCTTT. The variable domain in full, completed from reference TRBV7-8 and TRBJ1-1, reads GAGVSQSPRYKVAKRGQDVALRCDPISGHVSLFWYQQALGQGPEFLTYFQNEAQLDKSGLPSDRFFAERPEGSVSTLKIQRTQQEDSAVYLCASSLRVGRATEAFFGQGTRLTVV.

This clonotype was counted a few times. Germline and junction disagree at one end, which may indicate a read error. The chain recombines TRBV5-1 with TRBJ2-1, with 8 bases identical to TRBD2. The CDR3 extends over 15 amino acids. In germline, CDR1 is SGHRS, CDR2 YFSETQ. The CDR3 is CASSLGLAGFNEQFF. CDR3 DNA: TGCGCTAGCAGCTTGGGGCTAGCGGGTTTCAATGAGCAGTTCTTC.

The chain employs TRBV15 and TRBJ1-5; D unclear. Germline V gene lookup returns CDR1 LNHNV and CDR2 YYDKDF (reference sequence). The CDR3 is 15 amino acids. Trimming removed 5 bases at V and 3 bases at J, with 14 bases between. The CDR3 sequence: CATSPSAFNNQPQHF. The CDR3 nucleotides are TGTGCCACCAGCCCCTCCGCCTTCAACAATCAGCCCCAGCATTTT.

In its sample, this clonotype was seen once. One base away lies a much larger clone, so this may be a sequencing read error. V is TRBV11-2 and J is TRBJ1-1, with 9 bases that match TRBD1. Germline assignment: CDR1 SGHAT and CDR2 FQNNGV. The CDR3 length is 14 residues. The J segment lost 6 bases and the V segment lost 3 bases, leaving 5 bases of the junction unmatched. The CDR3 nucleotides read TGTGCCAGCAGCTTCTGGGACAGGGCCGCTGAAGCTTTCTTT. It translates to CASSFWDRAAEAFF.

The sample holds a few counts of this clonotype. This chain uses TRBV5-1 with TRBJ1-2; possibly TRBD1 for D (6 bases). Germline V CDR1 and CDR2: SGHRS, YFSETQ. There are 16 residues in the CDR3. The ends were cut back, 0 bases at V and 1 base at J, with 13 bases in the middle. Written as DNA, the CDR3 is TGCGCCAGCAGCTTGGGTTACAGGGAATTTAACTATGGCTACACCTTC. Its protein product is CASSLGYREFNYGYTF.

The chain is built from TRBV5-1 and TRBJ2-3; D unresolved. Germline V lookup: CDR1 SGHRS, CDR2 YFSETQ. The CDR3 consists of 14 residues. V lost 0 bases and J 2 bases, leaving 7 bases between the germline ends. CDR3 sequence reads: CASSLDGATDTQYF. CDR3 bases: TGCGCCAGCAGCTTGGACGGAGCCACAGATACGCAGTATTTT.

The V and J genes are TRBV7-9 and TRBJ2-5; D gene uncertain. The V end was cut by 6 bases, the J end by 5 bases, with 10 bases between. The CDR3 loop spans 12 amino acids. CDR1 is SEHNR and CDR2 is FQNEAQ in the germline V gene (reference sequence). CDR3 in DNA: TGTGCCAGCAGTAGCCGGACGGAGACCCAGTACTTC. Its protein is CASSSRTETQYF.

This clonotype has a handful of counts. The V and J genes are TRBV13 and TRBJ2-1; 11 nucleotides align to TRBD2. The CDR3 has 16 residues. Looked up from germline, CDR1 is PRHDT and CDR2 is FYEKMQ (reference sequence). V trimming: 5 bases; J trimming: 9 bases; junction bases outside the gene matches: 12. The CDR3 is CASSHTSSGRRGEQFF. The DNA of the CDR3 is TGTGCCAGCAGCCACACCTCTAGCGGGAGGCGAGGTGAGCAGTTCTTC.

This chain links TRBV20-1 with TRBJ2-3; 12 positions match TRBD1. The CDR3 has 14 residues. With V trimmed by 6 bases and J by 4 bases, 5 bases remained unmatched. CDR1 is DFQATT, CDR2 SNEGSKA, per germline (reference sequence). The CDR3 DNA sequence: TGCAGTGCGAGGGACAGGGGGCGAGCAGATACGCAGTATTTT. This sequence encodes CSARDRGRADTQYF.

The chain combines TRBV19 with TRBJ2-3, with 10 bases identical to TRBD2. Trimming removed 7 bases from V and 3 bases from J; junction bases left unmatched: 7. The CDR3 spans 15 residues. CDR1 and CDR2 (germline): LNHDA, SQIVND (reference sequence). DNA for the CDR3: TGTGCCAGTATCGCTAGCGGGAGTACGACAGATACGCAGTATTTT. This codes for CASIASGSTTDTQYF.

V is TRBV4-1 and J is TRBJ2-5, with 9 bases that match TRBD1. Germline assignment: CDR1 MGHRA and CDR2 YSYEKL. The CDR3 runs 17 residues. Unmatched junction bases numbered 13, after V lost 4 bases and J lost 4 bases. The CDR3 DNA is TGCGCCAGCAGCCCTGGGGACGGACAGGGGAACCGAGAGACCCAGTACTTC. This translates into CASSPGDGQGNRETQYF.

This clonotype was found once. V and J are TRBV7-9 and TRBJ1-4, with TRBD1 matching 7 bases. CDR1 is SEHNR, CDR2 FQNEAQ, per germline (reference sequence). The V gene end was trimmed by 6 bases and the J gene end by 5 bases; junction bases not matched to a gene: 6. This CDR3 spans 14 amino acids. CDR3 region: CASSPGQKNEKLFF. In nucleotides, the CDR3 is TGTGCCAGCAGTCCGGGACAGAAGAATGAAAAACTGTTTTTT.

The gene calls are TRBV20-1 and TRBJ2-1; no clear D gene. Between the trimmed V and J ends, which lost 4 bases and 4 bases, there was a span of 5 bases. Germline CDR1 reads DFQATT; CDR2 reads SNEGSKA (reference sequence). The CDR3 loop spans 11 amino acids. The CDR3 protein is CSAMLYNEQFF. For the CDR3, the DNA is TGCAGTGCTATGCTATACAATGAGCAGTTCTTC.

This clonotype came up many times. The genes are TRBV2 and TRBJ2-1; D not certain. Germline V gene lookup returns CDR1 SNHLY and CDR2 FYNNEI. The CDR3 is 11 amino acids. V was clipped by 5 bases and J by 11 bases, with 10 bases between them. In nucleotides, the CDR3 is TGTGCCAGCAGTCACAGTAGAAAGCAGTTCTTC. Encoded protein: CASSHSRKQFF.

This clonotype turned up a few times. DNA of the CDR3: TGTGCCAGCAGTCCCCGGGACAGCCCTGCCTACGAGCAGTACTTC. This codes for CASSPRDSPAYEQYF. The rearrangement uses TRBV12-3 or TRBV12-4 and TRBJ2-7; 7 bases map to TRBD1. The CDR3 totals 15 residues. Trimming removed 5 bases from V and 2 bases from J; junction bases left unmatched: 9.

This clonotype was observed at least ten times. The CDR3 loop is CASSSYRGPTEAFF. The DNA of the CDR3 is TGTGCCAGCAGCTCTTACAGGGGACCCACTGAAGCTTTCTTT. The chain is built from TRBV11-2 and TRBJ1-1; TRBD1 aligns across 7 bases. With V trimmed by 4 bases and J by 4 bases, 6 bases remained unmatched. Germline CDR1 SGHAT, CDR2 FQNNGV. The CDR3 is made up of 14 amino acids. The complete variable domain, with remaining parts taken from reference TRBV11-2 and TRBJ1-1, reads EAGVAQSPRYKIIEKRQSVAFWCNPISGHATLYWYQQILGQGPKLLIQFQNNGVVDDSQLPKDRFSAERLKGVDSTLKIQPAKLEDSAVYLCASSSYRGPTEAFFGQGTRLTVV.

This clonotype was recorded many times. The chain recombines TRBV5-1 with TRBJ1-1, with D tentatively TRBD1 (5 bases). This CDR3 has 15 amino acids. CDR1 SGHRS and CDR2 YFSETQ come from the germline V gene. With 4 bases removed from V and 1 base from J, the gap between germline ends came to 14 bases. The CDR3 DNA reads TGCGCCAGCAGCCTAATGGGACGGTCGAACACTGAAGCTTTCTTT. Its protein is CASSLMGRSNTEAFF.

This clonotype was observed many times. The chain has TRBV3-1 and TRBJ1-1, with D perhaps matching TRBD1 (5 bases). The germline V and J ends were trimmed by 4 bases and 4 bases, with 22 bases remaining between them. Germline V gives CDR1 LGHDT, CDR2 YNNKEL (reference sequence). CDR3 length: 17 amino acids. DNA of the CDR3: TGTGCCAGCAGCCTCAGATTCTCGGGGCGGGGCACCACTGAAGCTTTCTTT. It encodes CASSLRFSGRGTTEAFF.

This chain connects TRBV12-3 or TRBV12-4 to TRBJ2-1; the D is unclear. Trimming pared 5 bases from V and 3 bases from J, leaving 23 bases between. The CDR3 totals 18 residues. For the CDR3, the DNA is TGTGCCAGCAGTCTCCGCTCCACTACGTTTCGTCTCTACAATGAGCAGTTCTTC. It specifies CASSLRSTTFRLYNEQFF.

This chain connects TRBV5-1 to TRBJ2-3; 8 nucleotides align to TRBD2. Losses at the gene ends were 2 bases for V and 0 bases for J; bases not matched to a gene: 5. CDR3 length: 16 residues. CDR1 and CDR2 (germline): SGHRS, YFSETQ. CDR3 loop: CASSLPTSGSTDTQYF. CDR3 sequence (DNA): TGCGCCAGCAGCTTACCCACTAGCGGTAGCACAGATACGCAGTATTTT.

This clonotype was detected a few times. This chain links TRBV20-1 with TRBJ2-4; D unresolved. CDR1 and CDR2 (germline): DFQATT, SNEGSKA (reference sequence). CDR3 length equals 13 residues. The ends were cut back, 5 bases at V and 7 bases at J, with 15 bases in the middle. The CDR3 loop reads CSAYRLPDNIQYF. The CDR3 DNA follows: TGCAGTGCTTACAGACTTCCCGACAACATTCAGTACTTC.

This clonotype was counted many times. The rearrangement joins TRBV5-6 to TRBJ1-6, with 7 bases lining up with TRBD1. V was clipped by 6 bases and J by 6 bases; unmatched bases: 3. CDR3 length equals 13 residues. The germline V gene encodes CDR1 SGHDT and CDR2 YYEEEE. The CDR3 here is CASMRQGNSPLHF. As DNA, the CDR3 is TGTGCCAGCATGCGACAGGGTAATTCACCCCTCCACTTT.

The rearrangement joins TRBV7-9 to TRBJ2-5; no clear D gene. Germline V gives CDR1 SEHNR, CDR2 FQNEAQ (reference sequence). CDR3 length equals 14 residues. Trimming took 0 bases from V and 1 from J, leaving 6 bases between them. This chain's CDR3 is CASSLASSQETQYF. For the CDR3, the DNA is TGTGCCAGCAGCTTAGCATCTAGCCAAGAGACCCAGTACTTC.

V usage is TRBV27 and J usage is TRBJ1-4; D call uncertain. CDR3 size: 15 residues. Trimming cost V 4 bases and J 7 bases, with 16 bases left between them. Germline V gene sequence: CDR1 MNHEY, CDR2 SMNVEV (reference sequence). The CDR3 spells CASSSALGSREKLFF. The CDR3 DNA follows: TGTGCCAGCAGTTCGGCGCTCGGAAGTCGTGAAAAACTGTTTTTT.

J is TRBJ2-7 and V is TRBV27; D is tentatively TRBD1 or TRBD2 (6 bases each). This CDR3 is built from 16 residues. The V and J ends lost 8 bases and 5 bases respectively, with 25 bases between them. Per germline, CDR1 MNHEY and CDR2 SMNVEV (reference sequence). CDR3 sequence (DNA): TGTGCCAGCCTCGGGAAGGGACCCCGGGGGCTCGACGAGCAGTACTTC. This gives the protein CASLGKGPRGLDEQYF.